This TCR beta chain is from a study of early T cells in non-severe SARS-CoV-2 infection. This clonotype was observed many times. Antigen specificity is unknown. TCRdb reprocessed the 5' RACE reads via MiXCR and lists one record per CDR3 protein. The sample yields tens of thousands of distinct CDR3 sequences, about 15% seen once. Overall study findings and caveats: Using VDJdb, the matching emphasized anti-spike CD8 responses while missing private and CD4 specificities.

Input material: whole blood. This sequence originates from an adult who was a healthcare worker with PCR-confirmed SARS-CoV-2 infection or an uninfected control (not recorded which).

The CDR3 DNA sequence: TGTGCCGGAAACACCGGGAGGGCCTCAGATACGCAGTATTTT. It specifies CAGNTGRASDTQYF. The chain combines TRBV2 with TRBJ2-3, with TRBD2 matching over 8 bases. V lost 11 bases to trimming and J lost 4 bases; unmatched junction nucleotides: 11. The CDR3 extends over 14 amino acids. CDR1 and CDR2 (germline): SNHLY, FYNNEI.